The following is a TCR beta chain sequence with its context. Its antigen specificity is not known. No much larger clone exists at a distance of one base, and base qualities are not known. Healthy HIV-negative adults with no recently reported acute infections or vaccinations were included as donors. All donors were Caucasian adults living in Nashville, Tennessee, USA. CD4+ T cells were enriched through magnetic negative selection, after which naive cells were positively selected on CD45RA and the remaining negative fraction served as the memory subset. Blood was obtained by leukapheresis, after which PBMCs were separated by Ficoll-Histopaque density gradient centrifugation and cryopreserved in liquid nitrogen vapor phase. Purity and quantity of every magnetically sorted T cell population were checked by analytical flow cytometry. Genomic DNA was isolated from each sorted fraction and quantified by UV absorbance on a Nanodrop 2000c.

The CDR1 and CDR2 encoded by the germline V gene are MNHEY and SVGAGI. Between the V and J ends, shortened by 6 bases and 0 bases respectively, the junction contains 12 bases. From the cysteine through the phenylalanine, the CDR3 covers 15 amino acids. The DNA shown is the 45-base CDR3, in frame from base 1. These data originate in a study of shared clonotypes between healthy human individuals (TCRdb year 2020). Looking at the study overall: A couple of women and a few men aged 18 to 49 years were included in the cohort. For each donor, three plates each were used for CD4 naive and CD4 memory, two plates were used for CD8 naive, and one plate was used for CD8 memory. Blood TCR repertoires of five healthy adults were deeply sequenced to estimate repertoire size and the extent of clonotype sharing between individuals. To increase sequencing depth and limit assay-specific biases, different laboratories used diverse techniques to prepare libraries and sequence TCR repertoires. Between about 0.94 and 8.9 billion PBMCs per donor were obtained by leukapheresis.

Using the deep immunoSEQ assay, multiplex PCR amplified TCR CDR3 regions from genomic DNA. Genomic DNA extracted from each cell subset was distributed evenly over all wells of several immunoSEQ 96-well plates, and each plate served as one replicate. For sorted subsets, each replicate PCR was loaded with 200 ng genomic DNA, equivalent to 25,000 to 35,000 T cell genomes. Purified libraries were quantified with a Qubit 3.0 fluorometer, sized on a Bioanalyzer 2100, and re-quantified with the KAPA Library Quantification kit. Every immunoSEQ 96-well plate was sequenced on a dedicated single-read 150-cycle Illumina NextSeq 550 flow cell. Under the source paper's analysis protocol: Because only junctional sequences without quality scores were contained in the immunoSEQ output, filtering matching that applied to full-length reads could not be performed. To assign V/J genes and CDR3, sequences were annotated using PyIR, a Python wrapper for IgBLAST v1.9, with IMGT germline references. Any read was removed if the V/J assignment was weak (E-value above 1e-6), the CDR3 was missing, or the read contained stop codons, out-of-frame junctions, or ambiguous translated residues. V3J clonotypes were defined as sequences sharing an identical inferred V gene, J gene, and CDR3 amino acid sequence. Percentage overlap between repertoires was calculated by dividing the number of shared unique clonotypes by the size of the smaller repertoire. Three approaches were used to assess repertoire richness: RTK rarefaction, the Chao1 estimator, and Recon v2.1 estimates of unobserved clonotypes. OLGA was used to compute generation probabilities for all TCRbeta clonotypes that the gDNA method yielded from a handful of donors. Imported from immuneACCESS, the table was reduced by TCRdb to in-frame sequences with V and J called. These copies leave out some clones; in studies compared against another copy, an unresolved V gene accounts for under half, and the cause of the remainder is not known. From that table come the V and J calls and clone size; the DNA was used to work out D and trimming. In this sample the table shows around 700,000 clones, about 74% of which occur a single time. The top ten clones comprise under 2% of the sample.

Here is what the overall study found, with its caveats: Incomplete sequencing was indicated by rarefaction of sorted-subset datasets, despite the large sequencing depth. Pairwise subsampling led to the expectation that sequencing depth would affect the degree of clonotype sharing among donors. The genetic and exposure-history diversity represented was limited by the small number of donors. Compared with non-shared clonotypes, the clonotypes found in all four sorted-subset donors had higher generation probabilities. Sharing across several donors was observed for approximately 5% of naive CD4, 3% to 4% of naive CD8, 2.3% of memory CD4, and roughly 0.4% of memory CD8 clonotypes. Larger estimated clonotype richness was generally found for naive subsets than for memory subsets. Only blood was sampled, and tissue TCR repertoires likely differ from those in blood.

Recombination connected TRBV6-5 to TRBJ2-1; the D gene is tentatively TRBD1 or TRBD2, each matching 5 bases. The sequence was obtained from a woman aged 25 to 39 in good health. What was sequenced was memory CD4+ T cells sorted from blood. In light of the paper, this sample's cell subset or site label describes: CD45RA-negative fraction. The sequenced DNA: TGTGCCAGCAGACGGGACGGGGACTCCTACAATGAGCAGTTCTTC. This is translated as CASRRDGDSYNEQFF.